The 17 T cell receptor beta chains below come from one sample, sequenced in a study of shared T cell receptors in the human thymus. Repertoires were generated with immunoSEQ multiplex PCR, while TCRdb's copy carries only in-frame clones and drops some. The sample yields over 450,000 clones, about 80% seen once. These data also formed part of another study, on human thymus T cells.

Sequencing was carried out using thymocytes. The source of these receptors is a boy in the first two years of life with a congenital heart defect.

This clone was seen a handful of times. The V call is TRBV6-1, the J call TRBJ2-7; 10 bases align to TRBD1. The CDR3 runs 15 residues. The germline gives CDR1 MNHNS, CDR2 SASEGT. Losses at the gene ends were 6 bases for V and 3 bases for J; bases not matched to a gene: 8. The CDR3 DNA follows: TGTGCCAGCAGCGACCCGGGACAGGGGTTCTACGAGCAGTACTTC. Translated, it gives CASSDPGQGFYEQYF.

The chain recombines TRBV29-1 with TRBJ1-1, with D possibly being TRBD1 (5 bases). From germline, CDR1 is SQVTM and CDR2 ANQGSEA. Trimming pared 5 bases from V and 2 bases from J, leaving 12 bases between. This CDR3 contains 13 residues. The DNA of the CDR3 is TGCAGCGTTCCCCGGGGGGAAAACACTGAAGCTTTCTTT. Its protein product is CSVPRGENTEAFF.

This clone was counted between two and nine times. The DNA is left out, because the CDR3 cannot be placed on it with certainty; the CDR3 is given as TCRdb lists it. The chain combines TRBV21-1 with TRBJ1-3. TRBV21-1 corresponds to a pseudogene. The CDR3 region is 18 residues in length, termini included. The CDR3 spells CASSPKRGMWGSGNTIYF.

V usage is TRBV7-9 and J usage is TRBJ2-4; D is perhaps TRBD2 (5 bases). Germline CDR1 reads SEHNR; CDR2 reads FQNEAQ (reference sequence). This CDR3 has 16 residues. Trimming shortened V by 2 bases and J by 0 bases, and 11 bases separated the two germline ends. The CDR3, as DNA: TGTGCCAGCAGCTTACGGGGTCGCGGAGCCAAAAACATTCAGTACTTC. As protein: CASSLRGRGAKNIQYF.

This clone appeared once. The chain combines TRBV5-1 with TRBJ2-7; 11 positions match TRBD2. Germline V gives CDR1 SGHRS, CDR2 YFSETQ. CDR3 length: 16 residues. With 4 bases clipped from V and 0 bases from J, the junction kept 6 bases outside the gene matches. The CDR3 protein is CASSPTSGMYSYEQYF. The CDR3 region has the DNA TGCGCCAGCAGCCCGACTAGCGGGATGTACTCCTACGAGCAGTACTTC.

CDR3 nucleotide sequence: TGTGCCGTAACTACAGGGCCCTCTGGGGCCAACGTCCTGACTTTC. Translation gives CAVTTGPSGANVLTF. The chain combines TRBV15 with TRBJ2-6, with D possibly matching TRBD1 (6 bases). The length of the CDR3 is 15 residues. Trimming shortened V by 11 bases and J by 0 bases, and 14 bases separated the two germline ends. Germline assignment: CDR1 LNHNV and CDR2 YYDKDF (reference sequence). Variable domain in full (rest from reference TRBV15 and TRBJ2-6): DAMVIQNPRYQVTQFGKPVTLSCSQTLNHNVMYWYQQKSSQAPKLLFHYYDKDFNNEADTPDNFQSRRPNTSFCFLDIRSPGLGDTAMYLCAVTTGPSGANVLTFGAGSRLTVL.

V and J are TRBV2 and TRBJ2-7; TRBD2 agrees at 14 bases. The CDR3 has 18 amino acids. In germline, CDR1 is SNHLY, CDR2 FYNNEI. The V gene end was trimmed by 0 bases and the J gene end by 3 bases; junction bases not matched to a gene: 7. Written as DNA, the CDR3 is TGTGCCAGCAGTGAAGCGCTTGGGACTAGCGGGAGTGTCTACGAGCAGTACTTC. Translated: CASSEALGTSGSVYEQYF.

The chain recombines TRBV6-5 with TRBJ1-1; no definite D call. The CDR3 is 11 residues long. Trimming cost V 2 bases and J 7 bases, with 5 bases left between them. The V gene's germline CDR1 is MNHEY and CDR2 SVGAGI. CDR3 in DNA: TGTGCCAGCAGTTACAAGAGTGAAGCTTTCTTT. This codes for CASSYKSEAFF.

This clone was counted a few times. The chain has TRBV23-1 and TRBJ2-2, with D tentatively TRBD1 (5 bases). TRBV23-1 belongs to the ORF category, with a function that is uncertain. Trimming removed 7 bases from V and 1 base from J, with 13 bases in between. CDR3 length: 15 amino acids. The CDR3 bases are TGCGCCAGCACATCCAGGCAGGGGAACACCGGGGAGCTGTTTTTT. Its protein is CASTSRQGNTGELFF.

This sequence joins TRBV25-1 and TRBJ2-7; the D gene is possibly TRBD2 (6 bases). Germline V gives CDR1 MGHDK, CDR2 SYGVNS. The V end lost 6 bases, the J end lost 5 bases, and 17 bases lay between the germline ends. The CDR3 has 14 residues. CDR3 amino acids: CASSLGGRDHEQYF. CDR3 nucleotide sequence: TGTGCCAGCAGCCTCGGGGGTAGGGACCACGAGCAGTACTTC.

The chain carries TRBV4-3 and TRBJ1-2; no firm D call. Trimming took off 1 base at V and 1 base at J, with 4 bases between the two ends. CDR3 length: 13 residues. Looked up from germline, CDR1 is LGHNA and CDR2 is YSLEER. The CDR3 reads CASSQGLNYGYTF. The CDR3 DNA is TGCGCCAGCAGCCAAGGGCTTAACTATGGCTACACCTTC.

The chain joins TRBV15 to TRBJ2-7; 11 bases are shared with TRBD2. The CDR3 is made up of 16 amino acids. With V trimmed by 4 bases and J by 4 bases, 9 bases remained unmatched. CDR1 is LNHNV and CDR2 is YYDKDF in the germline V gene (reference sequence). CDR3 sequence (DNA): TGTGCCACCAGCAAACCGACCGGGACTAGCGGTTACGAGCAGTACTTC. Encoded protein: CATSKPTGTSGYEQYF.

Only a few counts were recorded for this clone. V usage is TRBV14 and J usage is TRBJ2-7; D possibly corresponds to TRBD2 (6 bases). The CDR3 runs 13 residues. With 4 bases removed from V and 1 base from J, the gap between germline ends came to 8 bases. Germline CDR1 is SGHDN and CDR2 is FVKESK. The CDR3 region is CASSRSGSYEQYF. The CDR3 DNA reads as TGTGCCAGCAGCCGTAGCGGTTCCTACGAGCAGTACTTC.

This clone was counted a few times. The chain links TRBV4-1 to TRBJ1-3; D call uncertain. This CDR3 spans 11 amino acids. The germline V and J ends were trimmed by 0 bases and 16 bases, with 10 bases remaining between them. Germline assignment: CDR1 MGHRA and CDR2 YSYEKL. For the CDR3, the DNA is TGCGCCAGCAGCCAAGATTACCCTATGTATTTT. It specifies CASSQDYPMYF.

The rearrangement uses TRBV11-2 and TRBJ2-1; 8 positions match TRBD1. The germline gives CDR1 SGHAT, CDR2 FQNNGV. The CDR3 covers 15 residues. After removal of 5 bases from V and 2 bases from J, the junction contained 5 bases not matched to a gene. CDR3 DNA: TGTGCCAGCAGCGAAGGGACAGGTCCCTACAATGAGCAGTTCTTC. This sequence encodes CASSEGTGPYNEQFF.

CDR3 sequence reads: CASSQEGGGEGGAFF. CDR3 DNA sequence: TGTGCCAGCAGCCAAGAAGGAGGAGGGGAGGGTGGAGCTTTCTTT. The chain couples TRBV4-2 to TRBJ1-1; maybe TRBD1 (5 bases). Trimming removed 0 bases from V and 10 bases from J, with 18 bases in between. The length of the CDR3 is 15 residues. Germline V lookup: CDR1 LGHNA, CDR2 YNFKEQ.

V and J are TRBV23-1 and TRBJ2-7, with D possibly matching TRBD2 (5 bases). TRBV23-1 is sorted into the ORF group, with uncertain function. CDR3 length: 14 residues. Trimming took off 3 bases at V and 0 bases at J, with 9 bases between the two ends. CDR3 bases: TGCGCCAGCAGTCACGAGGGCGGCTCCTACGAGCAGTACTTC. Translation: CASSHEGGSYEQYF.